This TCR beta chain was retrieved from a study of blood T cell repertoires in COVID-19. The overall study: Both acute and convalescent COVID-19 samples were obtained from the United States, Italy and Spain. PBMCs, B-cell-depleted T cells, or T cells were the source of the cDNA or gDNA that made up the material.

This clone was recorded only once. V was pared by 8 bases and J by 10 bases, with 17 bases of the junction left unmatched. The CDR3 has 15 residues. CDR1 MNHEY and CDR2 SVGAGI come from the germline V gene. Per the authors' pipeline: Reference gene primer amplification yielded estimated nucleated cell counts. Using immunoSEQ multiplex PCR, the repertoire was profiled, and TCRdb retains in-frame clones only, with some absent. V, J and clone size were drawn from that table, and D and trimming were deduced from the DNA. The data show around 150,000 clones, almost 80% seen once. Material: peripheral blood. The rearrangement uses TRBV6-5 and TRBJ2-1, with 7 bases fitting TRBD1. This clonotype was obtained from a man in his 60s who had recovered from COVID-19. This CDR3 is CASGPRDSPFREQFF. The CDR3 DNA follows: TGTGCCAGCGGACCCCGGGACAGTCCTTTTCGGGAGCAGTTCTTC.